What follows are 20 T cell receptor beta chains derived from one specimen sequenced in a study of T cells after yellow fever vaccination. Each CDR3 protein gets one entry after TCRdb re-called the 5' RACE reads with MiXCR. The data show over 300,000 distinct CDR3 sequences, with approximately 4% seen just once and about 22% held by the top ten. The sample in question was PBMCs, obtained 5 days after the yellow fever booster vaccination. The receptors here all came from a man aged 18-30 years who received the YFV17D yellow fever vaccine.

The chain couples TRBV7-9 to TRBJ2-3; D may be TRBD1 (5 bases). Germline assignment: CDR1 SEHNR and CDR2 FQNEAQ (reference sequence). The CDR3 runs 17 residues. With 4 bases removed from V and 6 bases from J, the gap between germline ends came to 23 bases. The CDR3 reads CASSSDVRVAVGDTQYF. In nucleotides, the CDR3 is TGTGCCAGCAGCTCGGACGTCAGGGTCGCAGTCGGTGATACGCAGTATTTT.

There are a few counts of this clonotype. This chain links TRBV30 with TRBJ2-7, with 7 bases matching TRBD2. With 0 bases clipped from V and 0 bases from J, the junction kept 2 bases outside the gene matches. The CDR3 totals 14 residues. In germline, CDR1 is GTSNPN, CDR2 SVGIG (reference sequence). DNA of the CDR3: TGTGCCTGGAGTGTGGGCGGGGGCTCCTACGAGCAGTACTTC. Translated: CAWSVGGGSYEQYF.

The CDR3 nucleotides are TGTGCCAGCAGTGGAAAAGGACAGAGCACGAATGAAAAACTGTTTTTT. Its translation: CASSGKGQSTNEKLFF. The J gene is TRBJ1-4, the V gene TRBV25-1, with D possibly being TRBD1 (6 bases). CDR3 length: 16 amino acids. Trimming stripped 4 bases from V and 5 bases from J, with 17 bases between. Germline V gives CDR1 MGHDK, CDR2 SYGVNS.

The chain combines TRBV5-1 with TRBJ1-1, with D maybe TRBD1 (5 bases). The CDR3 runs to 13 residues. Trimming left V 4 bases short and J 7 bases short, with 14 bases between. Germline V gene data show CDR1 as SGHRS and CDR2 as YFSETQ. The CDR3 spells CASSLSGVREAFF. In DNA, the CDR3 is TGCGCCAGCAGCCTGTCGGGGGTACGTGAAGCTTTCTTT.

The V and J genes are TRBV7-2 and TRBJ2-1, with D perhaps given as TRBD1 or TRBD2 (5 bases each). The CDR3 covers 17 residues. Germline-derived CDR1 and CDR2 are SGHTA and FQGNSA. Trimming shortened V by 6 bases and J by 0 bases, and 18 bases separated the two germline ends. The CDR3 loop reads CASSLRRGESSYNEQFF. CDR3 DNA: TGTGCCAGCAGTTTACGGAGAGGGGAGAGCTCCTACAATGAGCAGTTCTTC.

This clonotype was detected a few times. The V call is TRBV20-1, the J call TRBJ2-7; D is possibly TRBD1 or TRBD2 (7 bases each). Trimming left V 6 bases short and J 7 bases short, with 22 bases between. Germline assignment: CDR1 DFQATT and CDR2 SNEGSKA (reference sequence). This CDR3 has 14 amino acids. Here the CDR3 reads CSAEGQTSLGEQYV. CDR3 coding DNA: TGCAGTGCCGAGGGACAGACTAGCTTAGGGGAGCAGTACGTC.

There are many counts of this clonotype. This chain links TRBV7-2 with TRBJ1-3; D is uncertain. The CDR3 length is 16 residues. Germline lookup yields CDR1 SGHTA and CDR2 FQGNSA. V was trimmed by 4 bases and J by 1 base, leaving 14 bases between them. The CDR3 sequence is CASSWAGRRSGNTIYF. CDR3 sequence (DNA): TGTGCCAGCAGCTGGGCGGGCCGTAGGTCTGGAAACACCATATATTTT.

By share, this clonotype counts as medium-sized. The chain combines TRBV5-1 with TRBJ2-5; D possibly corresponds to TRBD1 (8 bases). With 3 bases removed from V and 1 base from J, the gap between germline ends came to 19 bases. The CDR3 runs 17 residues. Germline V gene data show CDR1 as SGHRS and CDR2 as YFSETQ. In nucleotides, the CDR3 is TGCGCCAGCAGCTCCGGGGGGACAGGAGGGCTCCAAGAGACCCAGTACTTC. Translation gives CASSSGGTGGLQETQYF.

This clonotype was seen many times. The chain uses TRBV7-9 and TRBJ2-5, with D tentatively TRBD2 (5 bases). The germline CDR1 and CDR2 sequences are SEHNR and FQNEAQ (reference sequence). V lost 5 bases and J 9 bases, leaving 13 bases between the germline ends. This CDR3 comprises 12 residues. CDR3 amino acids: CASSIDVRAQYF. The CDR3 bases are TGTGCCAGCAGCATAGACGTGAGGGCCCAGTACTTC.

J is TRBJ2-3 and V is TRBV5-1; a possible D gene is TRBD2 (5 bases). The V gene's germline CDR1 is SGHRS and CDR2 YFSETQ. CDR3 size: 13 residues. CDR3 residues: CVCSVSSTDTQYF. As DNA, the CDR3 is TGCGTCTGTAGCGTCTCTAGCACAGATACGCAGTATTTT.

In its sample, this clonotype was seen many times. The chain links TRBV20-1 to TRBJ1-2, with D maybe TRBD1 (5 bases). The CDR3 consists of 13 residues. Germline assignment: CDR1 DFQATT and CDR2 SNEGSKA (reference sequence). V was cut by 0 bases and J by 6 bases, with 11 bases left in between. As DNA, the CDR3 is TGCAGTGCTAGAGACTGGGGGAGGGATGGCTACACCTTC. Amino acids: CSARDWGRDGYTF.

The chain is built from TRBV15 and TRBJ2-1; no reliable D call. Germline V lookup: CDR1 LNHNV, CDR2 YYDKDF (reference sequence). The CDR3 length is 15 residues. The V gene lost 1 base and the J gene lost 2 bases, with 9 bases spanning the gap. The CDR3 sequence: CATSRGPGTYNEQFF. The CDR3, as DNA: TGTGCCACCAGCAGAGGACCTGGGACCTACAATGAGCAGTTCTTC.

The CDR3 DNA is TGTGCCAGCAGCGCCCCGGGGGTCACAGATACGCAGTATTTT. Protein: CASSAPGVTDTQYF. The gene calls are TRBV9 and TRBJ2-3, with a possible D match to TRBD2 (6 bases). The germline gives CDR1 SGDLS, CDR2 YYNGEE. The CDR3 is made up of 14 amino acids. Trimming removed 3 bases at V and 2 bases at J, with 10 bases between.

This clonotype was detected many times. The chain carries TRBV12-3 or TRBV12-4 and TRBJ2-1, with D unresolved. The CDR3 covers 16 residues. Trimming left V 6 bases short and J 4 bases short, with 19 bases between. The CDR3 DNA reads TGTGCCAGCAGCTCACCAAAGGCGGCTAGATACAATGAGCAGTTCTTC. Its translation: CASSSPKAARYNEQFF.

The gene calls are TRBV9 and TRBJ2-1, with TRBD2 identical over 14 bases. This CDR3 is 17 amino acids long. Germline V gives CDR1 SGDLS, CDR2 YYNGEE. The junction had 8 bases not matched to a gene; V was cut back by 0 bases and J by 9 bases. CDR3: CASSVGLTSGGAGEQFF. CDR3 DNA sequence: TGTGCCAGCAGCGTAGGTCTGACTAGCGGGGGGGCTGGTGAGCAGTTCTTC.

In its sample, this clonotype was seen many times. The chain combines TRBV5-1 with TRBJ2-3; no clear D. The CDR3 contains 15 residues. Per germline, CDR1 SGHRS and CDR2 YFSETQ. V dropped 3 bases and J dropped 1 base, with 12 bases sitting between them. CDR3 protein: CASSSGGLGTDTQYF. CDR3 DNA sequence: TGCGCCAGCAGCTCGGGCGGCCTAGGCACAGATACGCAGTATTTT.

This clonotype turned up a few times. V is TRBV5-1 and J is TRBJ1-2; D call uncertain. Trimming cost V 0 bases and J 6 bases, with 21 bases left between them. Germline values: CDR1 SGHRS, CDR2 YFSETQ. The CDR3 loop spans 17 amino acids. CDR3 residues: CASSLGQVGGQADGYTF. In nucleotides, the CDR3 is TGCGCCAGCAGCTTGGGGCAGGTGGGCGGCCAGGCGGATGGCTACACCTTC.

This chain connects TRBV5-1 to TRBJ1-4, with unresolved D. This CDR3 is 13 amino acids long. The V and J ends lost 4 bases and 8 bases respectively, with 12 bases between them. Germline V gene data show CDR1 as SGHRS and CDR2 as YFSETQ. For the CDR3, the DNA is TGCGCCAGCAGCCGAGGTGGGGAAGAAAAACTGTTTTTT. Protein sequence: CASSRGGEEKLFF.

This clonotype has more than one count but fewer than ten. The V call is TRBV7-9, the J call TRBJ1-2; 11 nucleotides align to TRBD1. Per germline, CDR1 SEHNR and CDR2 FQNEAQ (reference sequence). J was trimmed by 4 bases and V by 3 bases; bases with no gene match: 7. The CDR3 contains 16 residues. DNA of the CDR3: TGTGCCAGCAGCTTCTTTGGGACAGGGGGAAGCTATGGCTACACCTTC. It codes for CASSFFGTGGSYGYTF.

A few counts support this clonotype. The chain combines TRBV7-2 with TRBJ2-5, with 8 bases aligning to TRBD2. V lost 3 bases, J lost 2 bases, and 5 bases stayed unmatched. Germline assignment: CDR1 SGHTA and CDR2 FQGNSA. This CDR3 has 15 residues. CDR3 amino acids: CASSFRIAGQETQYF. In nucleotides, the CDR3 is TGTGCCAGCAGCTTTAGAATAGCGGGGCAAGAGACCCAGTACTTC.